This T cell receptor (beta chain) was recovered during a study of radiation and T cells in renal cell carcinoma. This clone was recorded a few times. TCRdb keeps only in-frame clones here, not all; method: immunoSEQ multiplex PCR. Among approximately 8,300 clones listed, roughly three fifths were seen once. Treatment indicated: 15 Gy SBRT to primary tumor, nephrectomy 4 weeks later. The sequence was obtained from a man aged 55 to 70 with renal cell carcinoma. The sequences come from tumor tissue, collected from a patient whose treatment included radiotherapy and nephrectomy.

The CDR3 DNA follows: TGCGCCAGCAGCCTCAATAAGAACACTGAAGCTTTCTTT. It translates to CASSLNKNTEAFF. V and J are TRBV4-1 and TRBJ1-1; no clear D gene. Germline V CDR1 and CDR2: MGHRA, YSYEKL. The CDR3 totals 13 residues. Trimming shortened V by 4 bases and J by 1 base, and 7 bases separated the two germline ends.